The rows below give T cell receptor beta chains drawn from one sample of a study of blood T cell repertoires in COVID-19. Only in-frame clones appear in the TCRdb table, and some are missing; sequencing was by immunoSEQ multiplex PCR. The sample has around 52,000 clones; approximately 90% are singletons. Sequencing was done on a sample of peripheral blood. The receptor set was obtained from a woman at least 80 years old with acute or convalescent COVID-19. The CDR3 runs from the conserved cysteine through the conserved F or W. D genes are given only for firm matches. For some rows the clone size is stated as once, few or many, or as a class when expanded; others skip it.

j_call v_call d_call clone_size cdr3_nt cdr3_aa
TRBJ1-4 TRBV3-1/TRBV3-2 - - TGTGCCAGCAGCCCAGTCCCGGGGGACTCCCTGTTTTTT CASSPVPGDSLFF
TRBJ2-5 TRBV5-1 TRBD1 - TGCGCCAGCAGCTCCGGACAGGGCTCACAAGAGACCCAGTACTTC CASSSGQGSQETQYF
TRBJ1-6 TRBV18 - - TGTGCCAGCTCACCGAAGGGATGGGGAGCTAATTCACCCCTCCACTTT CASSPKGWGANSPLHF
TRBJ2-5 TRBV12-3/TRBV12-4 - - TGTGCCAGCAGTCGATCGGGGAGAAAGACCCAGTACTTC CASSRSGRKTQYF
TRBJ1-1 TRBV3-1/TRBV3-2 TRBD1 - TGTGCCAGCACGAGGGGACTACAGGGGGATGAAGCTTTCTTT CASTRGLQGDEAFF
TRBJ2-3 TRBV3-1/TRBV3-2 TRBD2 - TGTGCCAGCAGCCAAGGGCTAGCGGGGGGGCGGGGCACAGATACGCAGTATTTT CASSQGLAGGRGTDTQYF
TRBJ1-3 TRBV28 - - TGTGCCAGCAGTTTAGGGGGGATCAGTGGAAACACCATATATTTT CASSLGGISGNTIYF
TRBJ2-4 TRBV5-1 TRBD2 - TGCGCCAGCAGCAATAGCGGGGGGGCCCAAAACATTCAGTACTTC CASSNSGGAQNIQYF
TRBJ1-1 TRBV4-1 - - TGCGCCAGCAGCATAATACAGGGACGGCGATCCGGGCCTCCTGAAGCTTTCTTT CASSIIQGRRSGPPEAFF
TRBJ2-5 TRBV7-8 - - TGTGCCAGCAGCCTTCGGCAGGGCCAGACCCAGTACTTC CASSLRQGQTQYF
TRBJ1-2 TRBV5-1 TRBD1 - TGCGCCAGCAGTCCGGGGCAGGGGGCTGGTGGCTACACCTTC CASSPGQGAGGYTF
TRBJ2-3 TRBV3-1/TRBV3-2 TRBD2 - TGTGCCAGCAGCCAGCGTAGCGGGGGGGCCTTTACGCAGTATTTT CASSQRSGGAFTQYF
TRBJ2-1 TRBV19 TRBD2 - TGTGCCAGTAGTATCCGGACTAGCACTGAGCAGTTCTTC CASSIRTSTEQFF
TRBJ1-1 TRBV2 - - TGTGCCAGCCTCCAGGGCCCTGAAGCTTTCTTT CASLQGPEAFF
TRBJ1-1 TRBV28 TRBD1 - TGTGCCAGCAGATCTCGACAGGGGAACACTGAAGCTTTCTTT CASRSRQGNTEAFF
TRBJ1-1 TRBV10-2 TRBD1 - TGCGCCAGCAGTCCCACCAGGGGGCGCGGGACTGAAGCTTTCTTT CASSPTRGRGTEAFF
TRBJ2-4 TRBV27 TRBD2 - TGTGCCAGCAGTTACCGACTAGCGGGAGTACGCCTAGCCAAAAACATTCAGTACTTC CASSYRLAGVRLAKNIQYF
TRBJ2-1 TRBV30 TRBD1 - TGTGCCTGGAGGTCCCCGGGACAGGGGAATGAGCAGTTCTTC CAWRSPGQGNEQFF
TRBJ1-2 TRBV2 - - TGTGCCAGCAGTATGACAGTCTCAAACTATGGCTACACCTTC CASSMTVSNYGYTF
TRBJ2-5 TRBV27 - - TGTGCCAGCAGTTTATGGCAGGGAGGCGAGACCCAGTACTTC CASSLWQGGETQYF
TRBJ1-1 TRBV4-1 - - TGCGCCAGCAGCCAAGGAGGGGCCGGGGGAGCTTTCTTT CASSQGGAGGAFF
TRBJ1-2 TRBV6-5 TRBD1 - TGTGCCAGCAGTTACGGCGGACAGGAGGAAGGCTACACCTTC CASSYGGQEEGYTF
TRBJ2-1 TRBV19 TRBD2 - TGTGCCAGTAGTATCATAGCGGGGGGGGTCTACAATGAGCAGTTCTTC CASSIIAGGVYNEQFF
TRBJ2-2 TRBV28 TRBD1 - TGTGCCAGCAAACCGGGACAGGGAAACCCGACCACCGGGGAGCTGTTTTTT CASKPGQGNPTTGELFF
TRBJ2-5 TRBV6-1 - - TGTGCCAGCAGTGAAGTGGTCAGGCAAGAGACCCAGTACTTC CASSEVVRQETQYF
TRBJ2-3 TRBV3-1/TRBV3-2 TRBD2 - TGTGCCAGCAGTTCCCCTAGCGGGGAATCGGACACGCAGTATTTT CASSSPSGESDTQYF
TRBJ1-5 TRBV19 - - TGTGCCAGTAGTATGGCCGGGGGGACTCAGCCCCAGCATTTT CASSMAGGTQPQHF
TRBJ2-7 TRBV2 - - TGTGCCAGCAGTGAACAGGGATTCGAGCAGTACTTC CASSEQGFEQYF
TRBJ2-5 TRBV11-2 TRBD1 - TGTGCCAGCACCGGGACAGTTGAAGAGACCCAGTACTTC CASTGTVEETQYF
TRBJ2-1 TRBV5-1 TRBD1 - TGCGCCAGCAGCACTTCCCCCAGGGGGAACAATGAGCAGTTCTTC CASSTSPRGNNEQFF
TRBJ2-3 TRBV11-3 - - TGTGCCAGCAGCTTAGGAGGCACAGATACGCAGTATTTT CASSLGGTDTQYF
TRBJ2-5 TRBV6-5 TRBD1 - TGTGCCAGCCTTCCCGGGACAGGGGACGAGACCCAGTACTTC CASLPGTGDETQYF
TRBJ2-7 TRBV5-1 - - TGCGCCAGCAGCTTGGAGAGGGGGAGTGGGCAGTACTTC CASSLERGSGQYF
TRBJ1-1 TRBV30 - - TGTGCCTGGAGTATGGGTACGGGCACTGAAGCTTTCTTT CAWSMGTGTEAFF
TRBJ2-3 TRBV10-3 TRBD2 - TGTGCCATCAGTGACCCACGTCGGGGGGGGACAGATACGCAGTATTTT CAISDPRRGGTDTQYF
TRBJ2-6 TRBV18 TRBD1 few TGTGCCAGCTCAGCAGGGGGCATCACCTCTGGGGCCAACGTCCTGACTTTC CASSAGGITSGANVLTF
TRBJ2-7 TRBV2 - - TGTGCCGCCGGGGTATTTTCCTACGAGCAGTACTTC CAAGVFSYEQYF
TRBJ2-5 TRBV7-9 TRBD2 - TGTGCCTCCCAGCGGGGGGGCGGAGAGACCCAGTACTTC CASQRGGGETQYF
TRBJ2-3 TRBV10-3 - - TGTGCCATCAGTGGATCGAGGGGGATAAGCACAGATACGCAGTATTTT CAISGSRGISTDTQYF
TRBJ2-3 TRBV11-2 TRBD2 - TGTGCCAGCAGCTTAGGCAGCTCAAGACTAGCGGCAGATACGCAGTATTTT CASSLGSSRLAADTQYF
TRBJ2-7 TRBV19 TRBD1 - TGTGCCAGTAGTGACCGGGACAGGGTTCCCTACGAGCAGTACTTC CASSDRDRVPYEQYF
TRBJ2-2 TRBV18 - once TGTGCCAGCTCACCAGCCGGGACAGGGGAGCTGTTTTTT CASSPAGTGELFF
TRBJ2-3 TRBV9 TRBD1 - TGTGCCAGCAGCGTAGCGGTGACAGGGGCAGATACGCAGTATTTT CASSVAVTGADTQYF
TRBJ1-1 TRBV7-9 - - TGTGCCAGCTCCCAGAGGTGGGACACTGAAGCTTTCTTT CASSQRWDTEAFF
TRBJ1-4 TRBV30 TRBD1 - TGTGCCTGGGGTAGGGGGCCGGGTGAAAAACTGTTTTTT CAWGRGPGEKLFF
TRBJ1-2 TRBV28 TRBD1 - TGTGCCAGTACCGGGACAGGGCTCGGCTACACCTTC CASTGTGLGYTF
TRBJ1-2 TRBV19 - - TGTGCCAGTAGTGTACAGGGTAGCGACTATGGCTACACCTTC CASSVQGSDYGYTF
TRBJ1-1 TRBV2 - - TGTGCCAGCAGTGTGGAGGGGTTAAACACTGAAGCTTTCTTT CASSVEGLNTEAFF
TRBJ1-1 TRBV6-1 - - TGTGCCAGCAGTGAAGAATCGCGGAACACTGAAGCTTTCTTT CASSEESRNTEAFF
TRBJ2-3 TRBV3-1/TRBV3-2 TRBD2 - TGTGCCAGCAGCAACTCAGGCCTGGCCGGGGGGTTGACAGATACGCAGTATTTT CASSNSGLAGGLTDTQYF
TRBJ2-1 TRBV10-1 TRBD1 few TGCGCCAGCTCTGGACAGGGGAATGAGCAGTTCTTC CASSGQGNEQFF
TRBJ1-1 TRBV29-1 - - TGCAGCGTGACCCCCGGGAGGGAGGGAGGCACTGAAGCTTTCTTT CSVTPGREGGTEAFF
TRBJ2-1 TRBV5-4 TRBD2 few TGTGCCAGCAGCTTGATGGCGGGGGTCTACAATGAGCAGTTCTTC CASSLMAGVYNEQFF
TRBJ2-3 TRBV9 - - TGTGCCAGCAGCGTAGATCAGCGGGGCACAGATACGCAGTATTTT CASSVDQRGTDTQYF
TRBJ1-3 TRBV6-5 - - TGTGCCAGCAGAGGAGGGGCTGAAGGTGGAAACACCATATATTTT CASRGGAEGGNTIYF
TRBJ1-6 TRBV6-5 - - TGTGCCAGCAGACGGGATTGGGGTTCACCCCTCCACTTT CASRRDWGSPLHF
TRBJ1-1 TRBV19 TRBD1 - TGTGCCAGTAGTATAACAGGGGGCACTGAAGCTTTCTTT CASSITGGTEAFF
TRBJ2-3 TRBV6-5 - - TGTGCCATCCGAGAGGGAGATACGCAGTATTTT CAIREGDTQYF
TRBJ2-7 TRBV5-1 TRBD1 - TGCGCCAGCAGCTGGGACAGGATGCCCTACGAGCAGTACTTC CASSWDRMPYEQYF